Sequencing of this T cell receptor (beta chain) was carried out in a study of long-term antiretroviral therapy in people with HIV. Germline V gene lookup returns CDR1 LGHNA and CDR2 YSLEER. CDR3 length equals 19 residues. Trimming took 0 bases from V and 5 from J; bases not matched to a gene: 15. The count of this clone is one. Its antigen is unknown. immunoSEQ v3.0 was run at survey level. Per sample, sequencing targeted roughly 40,000-55,000 T-cell genomes. Sequenced by immunoSEQ multiplex PCR; TCRdb stores in-frame clones only, minus some. The sample records approximately 16,000 clones, approximately 86% being singletons. The content of samples before DNA extraction was roughly 0.9-11 million cryopreserved PBMC. Overall study findings and caveats: Dominating the repertoire at all time points were the clones that expanded before ART. An increase in diversity followed ART, yet levels stayed below transplant donor controls.

The V call is TRBV4-3, the J call TRBJ1-2; 10 bases line up with TRBD1. The sample here was unsorted PBMCs, taken around 2.3 years before starting antiretroviral therapy. The receptor comes from a woman in her thirties with HIV. CDR3: CASSQDPAGDRGSLYGYTF. In nucleotides, the CDR3 is TGCGCCAGCAGCCAAGATCCGGCCGGGGACAGGGGATCGTTATATGGCTACACCTTC.